The 24 T cell receptor beta chains below were found in one sample sequenced in a study of PD-1 blockade in classical Hodgkin lymphoma. Every one of the patients relapsed after autologous stem cell transplantation (brentuximab vedotin exposure was variable). TCRdb keeps only in-frame clones here, not all; method: immunoSEQ multiplex PCR. The data hold 45,000 to 65,000 clones, with roughly 66% observed a single time. The sample consisted of peripheral blood mononuclear cells (PBMCs), taken before the second cycle of nivolumab. The origin of the receptors is a human donor with classical Hodgkin lymphoma.

This clone was seen ten or more times. J is TRBJ1-1 and V is TRBV30, with D perhaps matching TRBD1 (5 bases). Germline V CDR1 and CDR2: GTSNPN, SVGIG (reference sequence). Between the trimmed V and J ends, which lost 2 bases and 4 bases, there was a span of 17 bases. This CDR3 contains 15 residues. The CDR3 nucleotides read TGTGCCTGGAGTACCCCTTGGGTGGGGGGCACTGAAGCTTTCTTT. This codes for CAWSTPWVGGTEAFF.

This sequence joins TRBV25-1 and TRBJ2-5, with D possibly TRBD2 on 6 matching bases. Trimming shortened V by 4 bases and J by 5 bases, and 17 bases separated the two germline ends. This CDR3 region has 15 residues. In germline, CDR1 is MGHDK, CDR2 SYGVNS. Here the CDR3 DNA reads TGTGCCAGCAGTGCCCATTTCGGGAGTGGGGAGACCCAGTACTTC. This encodes CASSAHFGSGETQYF. Combining the CDR3 with reference TRBV25-1 and TRBJ2-5 gives the whole variable domain EADIYQTPRYLVIGTGKKITLECSQTMGHDKMYWYQQDPGMELHLIHYSYGVNSTEKGDLSSESTVSRIRTEHFPLTLESARPSHTSQYLCASSAHFGSGETQYFGPGTRLLVL.

This clone was seen just once. This chain connects TRBV6-5 to TRBJ1-1, with D uncertain. The CDR3 length is 13 residues. Germline loops: CDR1 MNHEY, CDR2 SVGAGI. V was shortened by 7 bases and J by 0 bases, with 9 bases between the two germline ends. In DNA, the CDR3 is TGTGCCAGCAAAGCCCTCATGAACACTGAAGCTTTCTTT. Its translation is CASKALMNTEAFF.

The rearrangement links TRBV6-6 to TRBJ1-1; D gene ambiguous. Per germline, CDR1 MNHNY and CDR2 SVGAGI (reference sequence). The V and J ends lost 0 bases and 8 bases respectively, with 13 bases between them. The CDR3 is 14 amino acids. The CDR3 DNA follows: TGTGCCAGCAGTTACTCGCGGCTCCAGGACGAAGCTTTCTTT. Translating gives CASSYSRLQDEAFF.

The chain carries TRBV5-1 and TRBJ2-4, with 11 bases fitting TRBD1. J was trimmed by 2 bases and V by 2 bases; bases with no gene match: 12. CDR1 and CDR2 (germline): SGHRS, YFSETQ. This CDR3 region has 19 residues. CDR3 residues: CASSFLGQGGLTTKNIQYF. CDR3 nucleotides: TGCGCCAGCAGCTTTTTGGGACAGGGGGGATTAACGACCAAAAACATTCAGTACTTC. Based on the CDR3 plus reference TRBV5-1 and TRBJ2-4, the full variable domain is KAGVTQTPRYLIKTRGQQVTLSCSPISGHRSVSWYQQTPGQGLQFLFEYFSETQRNKGNFPGRFSGRQFSNSRSEMNVSTLELGDSALYLCASSFLGQGGLTTKNIQYFGAGTRLSVL.

This clone was detected a few times. The V call is TRBV7-9, the J call TRBJ2-5, with D possibly matching TRBD2 (6 bases). Germline CDR1 reads SEHNR; CDR2 reads FQNEAQ (reference sequence). V dropped 4 bases and J dropped 2 bases, with 8 bases sitting between them. The CDR3 contains 13 residues. As DNA, the CDR3 is TGTGCCAGCAGCTCTGGGGGGCAAGAGACCCAGTACTTC. Translation: CASSSGGQETQYF. The entire variable domain, with the rest obtained from reference TRBV7-9 and TRBJ2-5, is as follows: DTGVSQNPRHKITKRGQNVTFRCDPISEHNRLYWYRQTLGQGPEFLTYFQNEAQLEKSRLLSDRFSAERPKGSFSTLEIQRTEQGDSAMYLCASSSGGQETQYFGPGTRLLVL.

Concerning this clone itself: Other DNA sequences of this sample code for an identical CDR3. This rearrangement joins TRBV7-9 to TRBJ1-3, with D perhaps TRBD1 (6 bases). CDR1 and CDR2 from the germline V gene are SEHNR and FQNEAQ (reference sequence). Trimming left V 1 base short and J 4 bases short, with 11 bases between. The CDR3 is 15 residues long. CDR3 nucleotides: TGTGCCAGCAGCTTAGGATCAGGGGACGGAAACACCATATATTTT. Protein: CASSLGSGDGNTIYF.

This clone has just one count. The junction shows a germline mismatch at one end, possibly a read error. The chain carries TRBV7-8 and TRBJ2-3, with TRBD1 identical over 8 bases. Germline values: CDR1 SGHVS, CDR2 FQNEAQ. This CDR3 region has 14 residues. The CDR3 nucleotides read TGTGCCACCAGCACAGGGGGGAGCACAGATACGCAGTATTTT. It translates to CATSTGGSTDTQYF. Filled out from reference TRBV7-8 and TRBJ2-3, the complete variable domain reads GAGVSQSPRYKVAKRGQDVALRCDPISGHVSLFWYQQALGQGPEFLTYFQNEAQLDKSGLPSDRFFAERPEGSVSTLKIQRTQQEDSAVYLCATSTGGSTDTQYFGPGTRLTVL.

J is TRBJ2-7 and V is TRBV19; the match to TRBD2 covers 13 bases. V lost 3 bases to trimming and J lost 4 bases; unmatched junction nucleotides: 9. The CDR3 runs 17 residues. The germline V gene encodes CDR1 LNHDA and CDR2 SQIVND (reference sequence). Here the CDR3 DNA reads TGTGCCAGTAGTATGAGGGGACTAGCGGGATTTTCGTACGAGCAGTACTTC. This gives the protein CASSMRGLAGFSYEQYF.

A word on this clone: A junction boundary mismatches the germline segment, possibly from a read error. The chain joins TRBV30 to TRBJ2-1, with 9 bases identical to TRBD2. This CDR3 spans 11 amino acids. Per germline, CDR1 GTSNPN and CDR2 SVGIG (reference sequence). CDR3 sequence reads: CAWSVAGGRLF. CDR3 DNA: TGTGCCTGGAGTGTAGCGGGAGGTAGGCTCTTC. Full variable domain (missing parts from reference TRBV30 and TRBJ2-1): SQTIHQWPATLVQPVGSPLSLECTVEGTSNPNLYWYRQAAGRGLQLLFYSVGIGQISSEVPQNLSASRPQDRQFILSSKKLLLSDSGFYLCAWSVAGGRLFGPGTRLTVL.

The chain joins TRBV11-2 to TRBJ2-6; D is uncertain. CDR1 and CDR2 (germline): SGHAT, FQNNGV. V was cut by 2 bases and J by 1 base, with 6 bases left in between. The CDR3 is made up of 15 amino acids. CDR3 sequence reads: CASSLRESGANVLTF. Written as DNA, the CDR3 is TGTGCCAGCAGCTTACGAGAGTCTGGGGCCAACGTCCTGACTTTC.

The sample holds a few counts of this clone. The gene calls are TRBV6-5 and TRBJ1-1, with 7 bases matching TRBD1. CDR3 length equals 12 residues. J lost 7 bases, V lost 5 bases, and 4 bases had no gene match. Germline-derived CDR1 and CDR2 are MNHEY and SVGAGI. The CDR3 sequence is CASSPRQGEAFF. In DNA, the CDR3 is TGTGCCAGCAGTCCTCGACAGGGTGAAGCTTTCTTT.

The V call is TRBV27, the J call TRBJ2-3; D is unresolved. In germline, CDR1 is MNHEY, CDR2 SMNVEV (reference sequence). The CDR3 consists of 15 residues. V shed 5 bases and J shed 0 bases, with 12 bases lying between them. For the CDR3, the DNA is TGTGCCAGCAGTACATGGACGCTCAGCACAGATACGCAGTATTTT. This translates into CASSTWTLSTDTQYF.

The genes are TRBV2 and TRBJ2-3; D is undetermined. The CDR3 extends over 14 amino acids. V lost 2 bases, J lost 2 bases, and 8 bases lay in between. Germline V gene data show CDR1 as SNHLY and CDR2 as FYNNEI. CDR3 bases: TGTGCCAGCAGTGAAAAATTGATCACAGATACGCAGTATTTT. As protein: CASSEKLITDTQYF.

This chain uses TRBV6-5 with TRBJ1-5; no firm D call. V was clipped by 0 bases and J by 6 bases, with 6 bases between them. This CDR3 has 13 amino acids. Germline V lookup: CDR1 MNHEY, CDR2 SVGAGI. This CDR3 is CASSYSFLQPQHF. The CDR3 nucleotides read TGTGCCAGCAGTTACTCGTTCCTTCAGCCCCAGCATTTT.

A word on this clone: Other nucleotide sequences from this sample produce the same CDR3. The rearrangement links TRBV7-9 to TRBJ1-4, with D possibly TRBD1 on 6 matching bases. The CDR3 runs 15 residues. V lost 0 bases, J lost 5 bases, and 10 bases lay in between. Germline V gives CDR1 SEHNR, CDR2 FQNEAQ (reference sequence). CDR3 DNA sequence: TGTGCCAGCAGCTTAGCGCGGACAGTGAATGAAAAACTGTTTTTT. This gives the protein CASSLARTVNEKLFF.

The table lists this clone with a count of one. This chain links TRBV7-2 with TRBJ2-7; D is perhaps TRBD1 (6 bases). The CDR3 totals 14 residues. V lost 2 bases to trimming and J lost 2 bases, with 10 bases between them. In germline, CDR1 is SGHTA, CDR2 FQGNSA. The CDR3 region is CASSLQTGPYEQYF. In DNA, the CDR3 is TGTGCCAGCAGCTTACAGACAGGCCCCTACGAGCAGTACTTC.

The rearrangement joins TRBV15 to TRBJ2-3, with a possible D match to TRBD2 (5 bases). Trimming shortened V by 3 bases and J by 9 bases, and 16 bases separated the two germline ends. This CDR3 contains 14 residues. Germline lookup yields CDR1 LNHNV and CDR2 YYDKDF (reference sequence). DNA of the CDR3: TGTGCCACCAGCAGGGTGGGGAGCGTCGCCACGCAGTATTTT. This sequence encodes CATSRVGSVATQYF. Full variable domain (rest looked up from reference TRBV15 and TRBJ2-3): DAMVIQNPRYQVTQFGKPVTLSCSQTLNHNVMYWYQQKSSQAPKLLFHYYDKDFNNEADTPDNFQSRRPNTSFCFLDIRSPGLGDTAMYLCATSRVGSVATQYFGPGTRLTVL.

The DNA of the CDR3 is TGTGCCAGCAGAGATCCTGTATATGGCTACACCTTC. As protein: CASRDPVYGYTF. This chain joins TRBV6-5 and TRBJ1-2; the D is unclear. This CDR3 is 12 amino acids long. Trimming pared 6 bases from V and 5 bases from J, leaving 10 bases between. Germline lookup yields CDR1 MNHEY and CDR2 SVGAGI.

The J gene is TRBJ2-7, the V gene TRBV6-5; D remains unclear. This CDR3 contains 13 residues. Per the germline V gene, CDR1 is MNHEY and CDR2 is SVGAGI. V lost 2 bases and J 11 bases, leaving 16 bases between the germline ends. CDR3 nucleotide sequence: TGTGCCAGCAGTTACACGGACCTGGACGTCGAGTACTTC. Its protein product is CASSYTDLDVEYF.

This clone was observed once. The rearrangement joins TRBV23-1 to TRBJ2-3; 9 bases fit TRBD1. TRBV23-1 is treated as an ORF (open reading frame) with a function not yet certain. Trimming at V came to 10 bases and at J to 0 bases, leaving 17 bases not matched to a gene. The CDR3 runs 18 residues. The CDR3 region is CAKVQGQGNLLSTDTQYF. For the CDR3, the DNA is TGCGCCAAGGTCCAGGGACAGGGTAACCTCCTTAGCACAGATACGCAGTATTTT.

The J gene is TRBJ2-5, the V gene TRBV30; D is possibly TRBD1 (5 bases). This CDR3 is 12 amino acids long. CDR1 is GTSNPN and CDR2 is SVGIG in the germline V gene (reference sequence). Trimming stripped 1 base from V and 5 bases from J, with 8 bases between. In DNA, the CDR3 is TGTGCCTGGAGTGAGGGGATGGAGACCCAGTACTTC. The encoded protein is CAWSEGMETQYF. The full variable domain, its missing parts supplied by reference TRBV30 and TRBJ2-5, is SQTIHQWPATLVQPVGSPLSLECTVEGTSNPNLYWYRQAAGRGLQLLFYSVGIGQISSEVPQNLSASRPQDRQFILSSKKLLLSDSGFYLCAWSEGMETQYFGPGTRLLVL.

This chain uses TRBV28 with TRBJ1-1, with 11 bases lining up with TRBD1. The CDR3 is 17 amino acids. Germline values: CDR1 MDHEN, CDR2 SYDVKM. V dropped 5 bases and J dropped 4; count of bases not matched to a gene: 12. In DNA, the CDR3 is TGTGCCAGCAGTCTCTACTTCGGACAGGGGGCGGGCACTGAAGCTTTCTTT. The encoded protein is CASSLYFGQGAGTEAFF.

The rearrangement uses TRBV28 and TRBJ2-3; 9 nucleotides align to TRBD1. The CDR3 sequence is 15 residues long. After removal of 6 bases from V and 4 bases from J, the junction contained 8 bases not matched to a gene. Germline V gives CDR1 MDHEN, CDR2 SYDVKM. CDR3 region: CASRPHGQGPDTQYF. The CDR3, as DNA: TGTGCCAGCAGACCTCACGGACAGGGGCCAGATACGCAGTATTTT.